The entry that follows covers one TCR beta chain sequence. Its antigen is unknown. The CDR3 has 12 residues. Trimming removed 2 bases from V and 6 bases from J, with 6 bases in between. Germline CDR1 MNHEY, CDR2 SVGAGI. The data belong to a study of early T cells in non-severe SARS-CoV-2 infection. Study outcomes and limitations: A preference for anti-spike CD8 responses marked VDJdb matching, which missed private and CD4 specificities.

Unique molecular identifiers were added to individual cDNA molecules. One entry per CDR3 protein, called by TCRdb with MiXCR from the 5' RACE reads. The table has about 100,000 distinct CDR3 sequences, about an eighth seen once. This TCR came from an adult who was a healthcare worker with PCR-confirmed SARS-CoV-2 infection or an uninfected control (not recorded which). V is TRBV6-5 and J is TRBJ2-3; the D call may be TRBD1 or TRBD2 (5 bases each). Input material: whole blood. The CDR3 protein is CASSYEGDTQYF. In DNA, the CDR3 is TGTGCCAGCAGTTACGAGGGGGATACGCAGTATTTT.